Sequencing of this T cell receptor beta chain was carried out in a study of blood T cell repertoires in COVID-19 (dated by TCRdb to about 2020). Regarding the study in general: Samples covering the acute and convalescent phases of COVID-19 were provided by collaborators in the United States, Italy and Spain. The material from the prospective study consisted of cDNA or gDNA derived from T cells, B-cell-depleted T cells, or PBMCs. The dataset comprised deeply sampled blood TCRbeta repertoires from subjects exposed to, actively infected with, or recovered from COVID-19. The repertoires were released in a freely available public database intended as a resource for research on the immune response to SARS-CoV-2. Samples were obtained from the ongoing ImmuneRACE study (first 160 participants) and from roughly 1,300 subjects provided by 6 global collaborators. The sample metadata nearly always contained a de-identified subject ID, COVID-19 status, age in years and sex. Where available, HLA class I and class II types were obtained from metadata supplied by the sample provider rather than from assay-based typing.

TCRbeta CDR3 regions were amplified from genomic DNA using the immunoSEQ Assay, a bias-controlled multiplex PCR. Turning to the authors' computational methods: Nucleated cell counts per sample were estimated from amplification of reference gene primers within the assay. Sequence reads were collapsed and filtered to measure the absolute abundance of every unique TCRbeta CDR3 rearrangement. For each sample, productive Simpson clonality was calculated as the square root of Simpson's diversity index over productive rearrangements. TCRdb re-hosts the immuneACCESS table, in-frame sequences only. Its copies lack some clones; in the studies checked, an unresolved V gene accounts for under half of them, and the cause for the rest is not known. V and J calls and clone size are as listed in that table; D and trimming were resolved from the DNA. The sample data list a few hundred thousand clones, and about 92% of these were observed just once. The top ten hold around 20% of the sample.

To note about this clone: Its antigen is not yet known. No quality values exist for individual bases; no much larger clone is one base distant.

The paper as a whole reports these results and caveats: The amount of clinical and demographic metadata varied by source and participant and was provided uncurated.

Participants in the prospective study were enrolled through a virtual design, were aged about 18 to 89 years, and lived in roughly 26 United States geographic areas. To assign participants to cohorts, the prospective study relied on clinical history that participants themselves reported in a screening survey and a study questionnaire. ImmuneRACE Cohort 3 recovered participants were defined by two consecutive negative NP/OP PCR tests, healthcare professional clearance, or symptom resolution. In the prospective study, whole blood, serum and a nasopharyngeal or oropharyngeal swab were collected from each participant by mobile phlebotomists. Participants in the prospective study had the option to provide additional blood draws and questionnaires over an approximately 2-month period. Before DNA extraction, prospective study blood samples were shipped either frozen or at room temperature. Reading the germline V gene gives CDR1 MDHEN and CDR2 SYDVKM. Trimming removed 6 bases from V and 2 bases from J; the gene matches leave 6 bases unexplained. Inclusive of the bounding cysteine and phenylalanine, the CDR3 is 14 residues long. The DNA shown is the 42-base CDR3, in frame from base 1.

Recombination joined TRBV28 with TRBJ1-1; TRBD1 aligns with 7 central bases. This receptor was identified in a woman aged 25 to 39 who had recovered from COVID-19. Sequencing used PBMCs or T cells enriched from blood (not recorded which). The CDR3 in this case is CASRHGTANTEAFF. The nucleotides read TGTGCCAGCAGACATGGGACAGCCAACACTGAAGCTTTCTTT.